This record looks at one T cell receptor beta chain sequence and its context. These data belong to a study of blood T cell repertoires in COVID-19. Overall study context: The samples span acute and convalescent COVID-19 from the United States, Italy and Spain.

The CDR3 is 15 residues long. Germline CDR1 reads SGHTA; CDR2 reads FQGTGA. The V and J ends lost 5 bases and 1 base, in that order; junction bases with no gene match: 4. Participant age was roughly 18 to 95 years, and participants resided in roughly 25 US areas. Sequencing was performed with immunoSEQ multiplex PCR; in TCRdb, only in-frame clones are kept and a portion is missing. The sample yields some 250,000 clones, approximately 82% seen once. The sample taken for sequencing was PBMCs or T cells enriched from blood (not recorded which). The source of this sequence is a man in his forties or fifties who had recovered from COVID-19. This rearrangement joins TRBV7-3 to TRBJ1-1; 10 bases are a match to TRBD1. In nucleotides, the CDR3 is TGTGCCAGCAGCCGACAGGGGGCTGCGAACACTGAAGCTTTCTTT. Translation: CASSRQGAANTEAFF.